Given below is one T cell receptor (beta chain) in context. What it binds is not known. Here immunoSEQ multiplex PCR was the method, and the copy in TCRdb shows in-frame clones only, minus some. The table lists about 380,000 clones, around 96% of them singletons, with more than 0.3% in the top ten. The entry originates in a study of shared clonotypes between healthy human individuals. CD8 memory merged CD45RO+ with CCR7-negative CD45RA+ TemRA cells. J lost 9 bases, V lost 5 bases, and 13 bases had no gene match. Germline V gene lookup returns CDR1 MNHEY and CDR2 SMNVEV (reference sequence). The CDR3 sequence is 15 residues long. Findings and caveats of the study: The genetic and exposure-history diversity represented was limited by few donors.

The V gene is TRBV27, the J gene TRBJ1-5; the match to TRBD1 covers 7 bases. The source is a man aged 30-40 years in good health. The sequencing input was memory CD8+ T cells sorted from blood. The subset here: CD45RO+ cells pooled with CCR7-negative TemRA cells. CDR3 region: CASSIRGTAGGPQHF. DNA of the CDR3: TGTGCCAGCAGTATTAGAGGGACAGCGGGTGGGCCCCAGCATTTT.